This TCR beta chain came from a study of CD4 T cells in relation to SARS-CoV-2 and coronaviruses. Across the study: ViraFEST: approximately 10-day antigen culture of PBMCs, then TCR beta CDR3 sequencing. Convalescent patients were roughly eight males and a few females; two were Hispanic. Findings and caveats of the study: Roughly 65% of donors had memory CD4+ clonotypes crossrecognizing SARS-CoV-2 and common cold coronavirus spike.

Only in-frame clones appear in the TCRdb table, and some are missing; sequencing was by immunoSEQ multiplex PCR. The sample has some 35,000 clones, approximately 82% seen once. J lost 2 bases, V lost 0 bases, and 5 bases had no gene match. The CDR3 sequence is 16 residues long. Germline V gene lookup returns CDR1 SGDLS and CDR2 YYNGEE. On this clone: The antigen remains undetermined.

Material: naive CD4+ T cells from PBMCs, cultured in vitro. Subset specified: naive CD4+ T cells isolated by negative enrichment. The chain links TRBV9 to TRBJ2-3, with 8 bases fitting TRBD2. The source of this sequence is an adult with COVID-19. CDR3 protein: CASSVAGAGVTDTQYF. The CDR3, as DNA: TGTGCCAGCAGCGTAGCGGGAGCGGGGGTCACAGATACGCAGTATTTT.